This T cell receptor (beta chain) originates from a study of blood T cells in healthy people across ages. This clonotype was seen more than once but under ten times. This CDR3 is 14 amino acids long. J gave up 6 bases and V 5 bases, and 5 bases lay outside the gene matches. For the second PCR, which ran for roughly 7 to 11 cycles, a sample-barcoded 5' primer and a J-beta primer mix were used. TCRdb ran MiXCR on the 5' RACE reads and lists one entry per CDR3 protein. The sample carries some 930,000 distinct CDR3 sequences, almost 30% recorded once. These data also formed part of another study, on T cells of mothers and their children.

The V call is TRBV12-3 or TRBV12-4, the J call TRBJ2-1, with 9 bases aligning to TRBD2. This receptor was obtained from a woman aged 40 to 50 in good health. The sequenced material came from blood. CDR3: CASSSGGRFNEQFF. The CDR3 coding sequence is TGTGCCAGCAGTAGCGGGGGGCGATTCAATGAGCAGTTCTTC.